These 4 T cell receptor beta chains share one sample of origin, sequenced in a study of regulatory T cells in long-lasting Graves disease. TCR beta libraries were built with iRepertoire HTBI primers and Arm-PCR of CDR3 regions. TCRdb recomputed calls from the multiplex PCR reads with MiXCR, one row per CDR3 protein. The table shows approximately 230,000 distinct CDR3 sequences, with roughly 18% occurring only once. Time point indicated: newly diagnosed GD, antithyroid drugs for less than 3 months. Making the TCR library involved RNA that had been extracted from PBMCs. This specimen consisted of peripheral blood mononuclear cells (PBMCs), obtained at new diagnosis, from a patient treated with antithyroid drugs. The receptors derive from a female donor with Graves disease.

Details on this clonotype: A much more abundant neighbour one base away suggests this may be a read error. V gene TRBV2 combines with J gene TRBJ1-4; D not resolved. There are 12 residues in the CDR3. Germline V gives CDR1 SNHLY, CDR2 FYNNEI. The CDR3 DNA reads TGTGCCAGCAGCAGGTCTAATGAAAAACTGCTTTTT. Translation gives CASSRSNEKLLF.

This clonotype was seen repeatedly, ten times or more. V and J are TRBV2 and TRBJ2-3, with D unclear. From germline, CDR1 is SNHLY and CDR2 FYNNEI. This CDR3 is built from 11 residues. V lost 2 bases and J 5 bases, leaving 2 bases between the germline ends. CDR3 in DNA: TGTGCCAGCAGTGAACTAGATACGCAGTATTTT. Translation: CASSELDTQYF.

The CDR3 here is CASTEGGTSGRETQYF. As DNA, the CDR3 is TGTGCCAGCACCGAGGGGGGGACTAGCGGGAGGGAGACCCAGTACTTC. The chain couples TRBV6-2 or TRBV6-3 to TRBJ2-5, with 15 nucleotides matching TRBD2. The CDR3 sequence is 16 residues long. Germline V gives CDR1 MNHEY, CDR2 SVGEGT. The V gene end was trimmed by 7 bases and the J gene end by 5 bases; junction bases not matched to a gene: 8.

The rearrangement links TRBV9 to TRBJ2-2; no definite D call. V was clipped by 3 bases and J by 2 bases, with 8 bases between them. Per germline, CDR1 SGDLS and CDR2 YYNGEE. The CDR3 extends over 14 amino acids. CDR3 amino acids: CASSALLNTGELFF. DNA for the CDR3: TGTGCCAGCAGCGCCCTTTTAAACACCGGGGAGCTGTTTTTT. The full variable domain, with the rest looked up from reference TRBV9 and TRBJ2-2, is DSGVTQTPKHLITATGQRVTLRCSPRSGDLSVYWYQQSLDQGLQFLIQYYNGEERAKGNILERFSAQQFPDLHSELNLSSLELGDSALYFCASSALLNTGELFFGEGSRLTVL.